The sample holds one count of the clone carrying this T cell receptor beta chain. The data were obtained in a study of blood T cell repertoires in COVID-19. The data were produced by immunoSEQ multiplex PCR, yet TCRdb's version contains in-frame clones alone and is incomplete. The data contain approximately 200,000 clones, just under 90% of them singletons. Those who participated ranged in age from roughly 18 to 90 years and resided in about two dozen US areas. Donors were grouped by their self-reported clinical history. Recovered status applied to Cohort 3 donors who had two consecutive negative PCRs. It also applied to those with clearance or with symptom resolution. This receptor was identified in a man aged 30 to 39 who had recovered from COVID-19. The specimen was PBMCs or T cells enriched from blood (not recorded which).

The CDR3 sequence: CASSPGLAWTGELFF. CDR3 coding DNA: TGTGCCAGCAGCCCAGGACTAGCATGGACCGGGGAGCTGTTTTTT. The V and J genes are TRBV7-7 and TRBJ2-2; TRBD2 agrees at 8 bases. Germline V gene sequence: CDR1 SSHAT, CDR2 FNYEAQ (reference sequence). CDR3 size: 15 residues. Trimming at V came to 5 bases and at J to 5 bases, leaving 7 bases not matched to a gene.